Here is one T cell receptor beta chain with its context. TCRdb's copy holds only in-frame clones and misses some; the assay was immunoSEQ multiplex PCR. Counted here are about 100,000 clones, 80% to 95% occurring once; the ten biggest clones make up about 2.9%. The data derive from a study of T cell changes during pregnancy in multiple sclerosis. Specimen: peripheral blood, collected in the second trimester of pregnancy. This TCR came from a female donor with multiple sclerosis, enrolled in a pregnancy study.

The CDR3 here is CASREGTFEQYF. In nucleotides, the CDR3 is TGTGCCAGCAGAGAGGGGACATTCGAGCAGTACTTC. This chain links TRBV6-6 with TRBJ2-7; D may be TRBD1 (6 bases). The CDR3 totals 12 residues. V lost 6 bases and J lost 6, with 12 bases in between. Germline-derived CDR1 and CDR2 are MNHNY and SVGAGI (reference sequence).